The clone carrying this T cell receptor beta chain was observed many times. These data originate in a study of T cells in Graves' hyperthyroidism and ophthalmopathy. Amplified TCR beta CDR3 regions came from RNA transcripts. The primer set for the first-round RT-PCR of the TCR CDR3 was HTBI. TCRdb used MiXCR to reprocess the multiplex PCR reads, holding one entry per CDR3 protein. The sample includes 300,000 or so distinct CDR3 sequences, roughly 20% of them seen just once. CDR3 size: 15 residues. Per the germline V gene, CDR1 is SGHVS and CDR2 is FQNEAQ. Trimming cost V 4 bases and J 3 bases; bases outside gene matches: 7. Stable Graves' hyperthyroidism meant no ophthalmopathy progression within 18 months.

This chain links TRBV7-8 with TRBJ2-3; TRBD1 matches 7 bases. This sequence was found in a woman in her fifties or sixties with Graves' hyperthyroidism. Specimen: blood. The CDR3 nucleotides read TGTGCCAGCAGCTCAACGACAGGGACGACAGATACGCAGTATTTT. This gives the protein CASSSTTGTTDTQYF.